Shown below are 25 T cell receptor beta chains from a single sample sequenced in a study of blood T cell repertoires in COVID-19. TCRdb keeps only in-frame clones here, not all; method: immunoSEQ multiplex PCR. The sample has nearly 200,000 clones, roughly nine tenths seen once. Sample: peripheral blood. These receptor sequences come from a woman in her seventies with acute or convalescent COVID-19.

This chain links TRBV9 with TRBJ1-3; 7 bases align to TRBD1. The germline V gene encodes CDR1 SGDLS and CDR2 YYNGEE. The CDR3 has 16 amino acids. V lost 0 bases to trimming and J lost 3 bases; unmatched junction nucleotides: 6. Here the CDR3 DNA reads TGTGCCAGCAGCGTAGCGACAGGGTTCTATGGAAACACCATATATTTT. Encoded protein: CASSVATGFYGNTIYF.

The V and J genes are TRBV6-1 and TRBJ2-7; D not certain. The ends were cut back, 3 bases at V and 0 bases at J, with 9 bases in the middle. The CDR3 has 14 amino acids. Germline CDR1 and CDR2: MNHNS and SASEGT. CDR3 region: CASSDLPGSYEQYF. The CDR3 DNA follows: TGTGCCAGCAGTGACCTGCCAGGCTCCTACGAGCAGTACTTC.

The rearrangement uses TRBV5-1 and TRBJ2-5; TRBD2 aligns across 8 bases. V lost 3 bases to trimming and J lost 5 bases; unmatched junction nucleotides: 6. CDR3 length: 14 residues. Germline V CDR1 and CDR2: SGHRS, YFSETQ. CDR3 nucleotides: TGCGCCAGCAGCTACGGGACTAGGACTGAGACCCAGTACTTC. Protein sequence: CASSYGTRTETQYF.

The V gene is TRBV5-1, the J gene TRBJ1-2; 11 positions agree with TRBD1. The V gene's germline CDR1 is SGHRS and CDR2 YFSETQ. V shed 2 bases, J shed 6 bases, and the junction held 6 bases outside the gene matches. CDR3 length: 15 amino acids. CDR3 sequence: CASSLPGQGGHGYTF. The CDR3 DNA sequence: TGCGCCAGCAGCTTACCGGGACAGGGGGGTCATGGCTACACCTTC.

The genes are TRBV3-1 (or the pseudogene TRBV3-2) and TRBJ1-2, with D perhaps TRBD1 (5 bases). The CDR3 is 14 residues long. The germline V gene encodes CDR1 LGHDT and CDR2 YNNKEL (reference sequence). V lost 0 bases and J 3 bases, leaving 8 bases between the germline ends. CDR3 residues: CASSQDPGDYGYTF. Written as DNA, the CDR3 is TGTGCCAGCAGCCAAGATCCGGGGGACTATGGCTACACCTTC.

This rearrangement joins TRBV5-1 to TRBJ1-6; the D is unclear. Trimming shortened V by 4 bases and J by 0 bases, and 11 bases separated the two germline ends. The germline V gene encodes CDR1 SGHRS and CDR2 YFSETQ. The CDR3 loop spans 16 amino acids. CDR3 sequence reads: CASSGSQVSYNSPLHF. The CDR3 DNA follows: TGCGCCAGCAGCGGGAGCCAGGTCTCCTATAATTCACCCCTCCACTTT. The full variable domain, rest sourced from reference TRBV5-1 and TRBJ1-6, is KAGVTQTPRYLIKTRGQQVTLSCSPISGHRSVSWYQQTPGQGLQFLFEYFSETQRNKGNFPGRFSGRQFSNSRSEMNVSTLELGDSALYLCASSGSQVSYNSPLHFGNGTRLTVT.

The chain couples TRBV27 to TRBJ1-5, with D unclear. Germline CDR1 reads MNHEY; CDR2 reads SMNVEV (reference sequence). CDR3 length equals 14 residues. Between the trimmed V and J ends, which lost 0 bases and 7 bases, there was a span of 10 bases. CDR3 DNA: TGTGCCAGCAGTTTATCTGGGCCGTGGCAGCCCCAGCATTTT. This gives the protein CASSLSGPWQPQHF.

V and J are TRBV27 and TRBJ2-2, with TRBD1 as a possible D gene (5 bases). Trimming cost V 6 bases and J 3 bases, with 11 bases left between them. Germline CDR1 and CDR2: MNHEY and SMNVEV (reference sequence). The CDR3 has 14 amino acids. The CDR3 reads CASSRALYTGELFF. In nucleotides, the CDR3 is TGTGCCAGCAGCAGGGCCCTCTACACCGGGGAGCTGTTTTTT.

CDR3 sequence: CASSPIADSSYNEQFF. CDR3 nucleotide sequence: TGTGCCAGCTCACCTATAGCGGATAGCTCCTACAATGAGCAGTTCTTC. The chain couples TRBV18 to TRBJ2-1; a weak D match, TRBD2 (6 bases). Germline V gene data show CDR1 as KGHSH and CDR2 as LQKENI. The length of the CDR3 is 16 residues. Trimming cost V 3 bases and J 0 bases, with 12 bases left between them.

The CDR3 nucleotides read TGCGCCAGCAGCTCTTATATGAACACTGAAGCTTTCTTT. It is translated as CASSSYMNTEAFF. V is TRBV5-1 and J is TRBJ1-1, with D uncertain. V was shortened by 3 bases and J by 0 bases, with 6 bases between the two germline ends. This CDR3 is built from 13 residues. Germline V gene lookup returns CDR1 SGHRS and CDR2 YFSETQ.

In nucleotides, the CDR3 is TGTGCCAGCAGTTCGCAGCGACAGATGAACACTGAAGCTTTCTTT. This encodes CASSSQRQMNTEAFF. The chain uses TRBV6-5 and TRBJ1-1; a weak D match, TRBD1 (5 bases). This CDR3 comprises 15 residues. Trimming removed 4 bases at V and 0 bases at J, with 12 bases between. Germline V gene sequence: CDR1 MNHEY, CDR2 SVGAGI.

V gene TRBV24-1 combines with J gene TRBJ2-1; D is undetermined. V was trimmed by 5 bases and J by 10 bases, leaving 11 bases between them. The CDR3 extends over 12 amino acids. Germline loops: CDR1 KGHDR, CDR2 SFDVKD. CDR3 DNA: TGTGCCACCAGTGTCCTCGGCAGGGAGCAGTTCTTC. This sequence encodes CATSVLGREQFF.

This chain links TRBV9 with TRBJ1-1; D is unclear. V lost 0 bases and J lost 0, with 9 bases in between. This CDR3 is built from 15 residues. Germline values: CDR1 SGDLS, CDR2 YYNGEE. Here the CDR3 reads CASSVGGIMNTEAFF. As DNA, the CDR3 is TGTGCCAGCAGCGTAGGTGGCATAATGAACACTGAAGCTTTCTTT.

CDR3 sequence: CASSYKKGLYTDTQYF. CDR3 nucleotides: TGTGCCAGCAGCTATAAAAAGGGACTCTACACAGATACGCAGTATTTT. This sequence joins TRBV5-7 and TRBJ2-3, with D possibly TRBD2 on 6 matching bases. TRBV5-7 is designated an ORF whose function remains uncertain. V lost 3 bases to trimming and J lost 2 bases, with 16 bases between them. The CDR3 length is 16 residues.

The chain uses TRBV5-1 and TRBJ2-3; TRBD1 might be the D (5 bases). V gave up 4 bases and J gave up 4 bases, with 13 bases separating them. The CDR3 extends over 14 amino acids. Germline CDR1 reads SGHRS; CDR2 reads YFSETQ. In nucleotides, the CDR3 is TGCGCCAGCAGCCCCTCAGGGTGGGCAGATACGCAGTATTTT. The encoded protein is CASSPSGWADTQYF. The full variable domain, rest sourced from reference TRBV5-1 and TRBJ2-3, is KAGVTQTPRYLIKTRGQQVTLSCSPISGHRSVSWYQQTPGQGLQFLFEYFSETQRNKGNFPGRFSGRQFSNSRSEMNVSTLELGDSALYLCASSPSGWADTQYFGPGTRLTVL.

The V gene is TRBV4-1, the J gene TRBJ2-6; D is possibly TRBD1 (6 bases). Trimming left V 2 bases short and J 0 bases short, with 11 bases between. Per germline, CDR1 MGHRA and CDR2 YSYEKL. The CDR3 spans 17 residues. The CDR3 is CASSQTGSRSGANVLTF. For the CDR3, the DNA is TGCGCCAGCAGCCAAACAGGGTCTCGCTCTGGGGCCAACGTCCTGACTTTC.

The V gene is TRBV2, the J gene TRBJ2-3; 9 nucleotides align to TRBD1. CDR3 length: 12 residues. J lost 5 bases, V lost 11 bases, and 5 bases had no gene match. The V gene's germline CDR1 is SNHLY and CDR2 FYNNEI. The CDR3 sequence: CAGRTGEDTQYF. CDR3 sequence (DNA): TGTGCCGGGAGGACAGGGGAAGATACGCAGTATTTT.

This clone was picked up one time. The rearrangement uses TRBV29-1 and TRBJ2-3; TRBD2 matches 11 bases. The J segment lost 6 bases and the V segment lost 5 bases, leaving 7 bases of the junction unmatched. Looked up from germline, CDR1 is SQVTM and CDR2 is ANQGSEA. CDR3 length: 14 amino acids. The CDR3 DNA reads TGCAGCGTTAATAGCGGGGGGGTAGGTGATACGCAGTATTTT. It yields the protein CSVNSGGVGDTQYF.

This chain connects TRBV2 to TRBJ1-4; 9 bases are shared with TRBD1. The CDR3 contains 16 residues. The germline V gene encodes CDR1 SNHLY and CDR2 FYNNEI. After removal of 4 bases from V and 7 bases from J, the junction contained 10 bases not matched to a gene. As DNA, the CDR3 is TGTGCCAGCAGTGCTTGGTCCGGGACAGGGAGTGAAAAACTGTTTTTT. Residues: CASSAWSGTGSEKLFF.

This clone was found once. This chain links TRBV18 with TRBJ2-4; 8 bases align to TRBD2. Germline CDR1 reads KGHSH; CDR2 reads LQKENI. The CDR3 consists of 17 residues. V lost 3 bases to trimming and J lost 8 bases; unmatched junction nucleotides: 15. CDR3 region: CASSPPPALAARDIQYF. The CDR3 DNA sequence: TGTGCCAGCTCACCCCCCCCCGCACTAGCGGCGAGGGACATTCAGTACTTC.

The gene calls are TRBV3-1 (or the pseudogene TRBV3-2) and TRBJ2-7; 7 positions agree with TRBD2. The V segment lost 3 bases and the J segment 1 base; nucleotides outside the gene matches: 6. CDR1 LGHDT and CDR2 YNNKEL come from the germline V gene (reference sequence). The CDR3 is made up of 15 amino acids. The CDR3: CASSHRGGESYEQYF. The CDR3 DNA follows: TGTGCCAGCAGCCACCGTGGGGGGGAATCCTACGAGCAGTACTTC.

This chain connects TRBV4-3 to TRBJ2-3, with no clear D. Germline-derived CDR1 and CDR2 are LGHNA and YSLEER. Trimming took off 0 bases at V and 6 bases at J, with 7 bases between the two ends. This CDR3 contains 13 residues. CDR3 sequence (DNA): TGCGCCAGCAGCCAAGATCGAGTGGATACGCAGTATTTT. Protein product: CASSQDRVDTQYF.

This clone was recorded only once. This chain joins TRBV19 and TRBJ1-1, with TRBD1 as a possible D gene (5 bases). CDR3 size: 15 residues. With 5 bases removed from V and 0 bases from J, the gap between germline ends came to 13 bases. Germline CDR1 reads LNHDA; CDR2 reads SQIVND (reference sequence). This chain's CDR3 is CASSGGDRMNTEAFF. In DNA, the CDR3 is TGTGCCAGTAGTGGAGGGGATCGTATGAACACTGAAGCTTTCTTT.

The rearrangement links TRBV7-7 to TRBJ1-1; 9 bases match TRBD1. Trimming took 5 bases from V and 1 from J; bases not matched to a gene: 8. The CDR3 consists of 16 residues. CDR1 is SSHAT, CDR2 FNYEAQ, per germline (reference sequence). CDR3 residues: CASSPGTGLGNTEAFF. The CDR3 DNA follows: TGTGCCAGCAGCCCCGGGACAGGGCTGGGGAACACTGAAGCTTTCTTT.

J is TRBJ1-2 and V is TRBV19; D is unclear. Trimming cost V 9 bases and J 0 bases, with 11 bases left between them. The CDR3 has 13 amino acids. Germline CDR1 is LNHDA and CDR2 is SQIVND (reference sequence). This chain's CDR3 is CASTRTANYGYTF. In nucleotides, the CDR3 is TGTGCCAGCACCCGAACGGCTAACTATGGCTACACCTTC.